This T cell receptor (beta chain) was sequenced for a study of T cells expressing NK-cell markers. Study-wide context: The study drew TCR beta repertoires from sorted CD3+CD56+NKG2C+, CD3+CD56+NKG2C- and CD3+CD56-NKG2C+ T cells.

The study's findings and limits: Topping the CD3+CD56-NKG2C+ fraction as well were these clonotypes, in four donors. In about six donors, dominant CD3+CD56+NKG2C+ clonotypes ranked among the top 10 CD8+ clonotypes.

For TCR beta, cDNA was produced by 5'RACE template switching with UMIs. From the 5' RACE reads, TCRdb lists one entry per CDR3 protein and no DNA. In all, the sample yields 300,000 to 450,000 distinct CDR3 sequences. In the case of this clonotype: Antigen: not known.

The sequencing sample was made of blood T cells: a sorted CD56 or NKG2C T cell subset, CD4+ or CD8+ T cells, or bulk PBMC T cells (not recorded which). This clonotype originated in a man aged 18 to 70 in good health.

The CDR3 protein is CASRRTELNQPQHF. The V and J genes are TRBV10-2 and TRBJ1-5; TCRdb calls TRBD1, which cannot be checked without DNA. CDR1 is WSHSY, CDR2 SAAADI, per germline. This CDR3 contains 14 residues.